The present T cell receptor beta chain was sequenced within a study of T cells in Graves' hyperthyroidism and ophthalmopathy. This clonotype has at least ten counts. Its antigen remains unknown. Authors of the study amplified TCR beta CDR3 regions from RNA transcripts. Initially, a first-round RT-PCR of the TCR CDR3 employed the HTBI primer set. From the multiplex PCR reads, TCRdb called clonotypes with MiXCR, one entry per CDR3 protein. The data show roughly 420,000 distinct CDR3 sequences, 15% to 18% seen once. Study-level findings and limits: Separation of ophthalmopathy from stable hyperthyroidism was achieved by a 13 V-J model.

Germline lookup yields CDR1 SEHNR and CDR2 FQNEAQ (reference sequence). The CDR3 has 11 residues. With 5 bases removed from V and 6 bases from J, the gap between germline ends came to 7 bases. This clonotype was obtained from a woman aged 18-30 years with Graves' hyperthyroidism. Sequences were obtained from blood. This rearrangement joins TRBV7-9 to TRBJ1-2; D uncertain. This CDR3 reads CASSPTDGYTF. DNA for the CDR3: TGTGCCAGCAGCCCCACGGATGGCTACACCTTC.